The 16 T cell receptor beta chains reported below all come from one sample, sequenced in a study of T cell repertoires in cytomegalovirus infection. Each CDR3 protein is one row after TCRdb ran MiXCR on the reads. Seen here are some 900,000 distinct CDR3 sequences, 30% to 35% observed once, and the top ten hold 12%. Their recognized antigens are unknown. The sequences come from cultured CD8+ T cells from PBMCs, collected from culture after CMV antigen stimulation. These receptors were taken from a human donor in good health (CMV status not recorded). Some clones in this sample may be carry-over from other donors' samples.

Only a few counts were recorded for this clonotype. This rearrangement joins TRBV24-1 to TRBJ2-3; D call uncertain. CDR3 length: 14 amino acids. The germline CDR1 and CDR2 sequences are KGHDR and SFDVKD. Trimming took off 4 bases at V and 0 bases at J, with 7 bases between the two ends. DNA for the CDR3: TGTGCCACCAGTGAATGGGGAAGCACAGATACGCAGTATTTT. Protein sequence: CATSEWGSTDTQYF.

The chain uses TRBV6-6 and TRBJ2-7, with D possibly TRBD2 on 6 matching bases. From germline, CDR1 is MNHNY and CDR2 SVGAGI (reference sequence). The germline V and J ends were trimmed by 3 bases and 3 bases, with 15 bases remaining between them. CDR3 length: 15 amino acids. CDR3 nucleotides: TGTGCCAGCAGTTATGGAGGGTTGGGTAGCTACGAGCAGTACTTC. Translated: CASSYGGLGSYEQYF.

In its sample, this clonotype was seen many times. The rearrangement joins TRBV6-5 to TRBJ1-1; a possible D gene is TRBD1 (5 bases). Germline-derived CDR1 and CDR2 are MNHEY and SVGAGI. The CDR3 spans 18 residues. The V end lost 2 bases, the J end lost 0 bases, and 19 bases lay between the germline ends. The CDR3 reads CASSYRQPKDSVNTEAFF. Here the CDR3 DNA reads TGTGCCAGCAGTTACAGACAGCCTAAGGATTCCGTGAACACTGAAGCTTTCTTT.

This clonotype appeared a few times. The gene calls are TRBV7-9 and TRBJ1-3; D is undetermined. This CDR3 is built from 16 residues. The germline V gene has CDR1 SEHNR and CDR2 FQNEAQ (reference sequence). Deletions cut 4 bases from V and 0 bases from J, with 13 bases between. The CDR3 region is CASSSPGLFSGNTIYF. CDR3 bases: TGTGCCAGCAGCTCCCCCGGACTGTTCTCTGGAAACACCATATATTTT.

The CDR3 nucleotides are TGTGCCAGCGCGTGGGGAACCGGGGAGCTGTTTTTT. It translates to CASAWGTGELFF. V and J are TRBV6-5 and TRBJ2-2; no reliable D call. V lost 8 bases, J lost 5 bases, and 9 bases lay in between. Germline lookup yields CDR1 MNHEY and CDR2 SVGAGI. This CDR3 spans 12 amino acids.

There are a few counts of this clonotype. The genes are TRBV12-3 or TRBV12-4 and TRBJ1-1, with D hard to call. The CDR3 runs to 14 residues. V was trimmed by 5 bases and J by 4 bases, leaving 14 bases between them. The chain's CDR3 is CASSPHLRGTEAFF. CDR3 in DNA: TGTGCCAGCAGTCCCCACCTCCGGGGCACTGAAGCTTTCTTT.

This clonotype showed up just once. The chain recombines TRBV19 with TRBJ2-5, with D possibly TRBD2 on 7 matching bases. V lost 3 bases to trimming and J lost 2 bases, with 16 bases between them. The germline V gene has CDR1 LNHDA and CDR2 SQIVND (reference sequence). This CDR3 spans 16 amino acids. The CDR3 coding sequence is TGTGCCAGTAGTATCGGGCGGGGGCGGCGACAAGAGACCCAGTACTTC. Protein product: CASSIGRGRRQETQYF. Variable domain in full (rest from reference TRBV19 and TRBJ2-5): DGGITQSPKYLFRKEGQNVTLSCEQNLNHDAMYWYRQDPGQGLRLIYYSQIVNDFQKGDIAEGYSVSREKKESFPLTVTSAQKNPTAFYLCASSIGRGRRQETQYFGPGTRLLVL.

The rearrangement links TRBV27 to TRBJ2-7; D may be TRBD1 (5 bases). The germline CDR1 and CDR2 sequences are MNHEY and SMNVEV (reference sequence). The CDR3 runs to 16 residues. Trimming shortened V by 4 bases and J by 2 bases, and 18 bases separated the two germline ends. As DNA, the CDR3 is TGTGCCAGCAGTTCCCCCCACGCCAGGGAACCCTACGAGCAGTACTTC. It is translated as CASSSPHAREPYEQYF.

The chain carries TRBV13 and TRBJ2-7; D is unresolved. The CDR3 contains 13 residues. The germline V gene has CDR1 PRHDT and CDR2 FYEKMQ (reference sequence). The V and J ends lost 4 bases and 5 bases respectively, with 12 bases between them. CDR3 DNA: TGTGCCAGCAGCTATAATGGCGATCACGAGCAGTACGTC. Translated, it gives CASSYNGDHEQYV.

V usage is TRBV6-2 or TRBV6-3 and J usage is TRBJ2-7, with 11 positions matching TRBD1. The junction had 7 bases not matched to a gene; V was cut back by 0 bases and J by 9 bases. Germline V gives CDR1 MNHEY, CDR2 SVGEGT. The CDR3 is 15 residues long. The CDR3 sequence is CASSYSPGQGDVQYF. As DNA, the CDR3 is TGTGCCAGCAGTTACTCCCCGGGACAGGGGGATGTGCAGTACTTC.

V is TRBV4-1 and J is TRBJ2-3; 10 positions agree with TRBD2. V lost 0 bases and J lost 5; bases outside the gene matches: 8. CDR3 size: 17 residues. Germline V gives CDR1 MGHRA, CDR2 YSYEKL. As DNA, the CDR3 is TGCGCCAGCAGCCAAGAATCACAGCGGGGGGGCCTAGATACGCAGTATTTT. As protein: CASSQESQRGGLDTQYF.

This clonotype came up a few times. The chain employs TRBV27 and TRBJ2-1, with 9 bases matching TRBD1. V trimming: 4 bases; J trimming: 8 bases; junction bases outside the gene matches: 12. This CDR3 has 16 residues. Per germline, CDR1 MNHEY and CDR2 SMNVEV (reference sequence). The CDR3 DNA follows: TGTGCCAGCAGTTCCCTGGGGACAGGGCCGTTGGATGAGCAGTTCTTC. Protein product: CASSSLGTGPLDEQFF.

This clonotype turned up a few times. The chain links TRBV7-9 to TRBJ2-2, with a possible D match to TRBD2 (5 bases). This CDR3 region has 15 residues. Germline CDR1 SEHNR, CDR2 FQNEAQ (reference sequence). The V end was cut by 0 bases, the J end by 2 bases, with 7 bases between. The CDR3 bases are TGTGCCAGCAGCTTAGCTAGCGCCAACACCGGGGAGCTGTTTTTT. This sequence encodes CASSLASANTGELFF.

There are a few counts of this clonotype. Its ends do not fully match the called genes, so a read error is possible. The chain carries TRBV4-1 and TRBJ1-1; D unclear. Germline CDR1 reads MGHRA; CDR2 reads YSYEKL. CDR3 length equals 13 residues. CDR3 protein: CASSQDSWGEAFF. CDR3 DNA: TGCGCCAGCAGTCAAGATTCCTGGGGTGAAGCTTTCTTT.

V gene TRBV3-1 combines with J gene TRBJ2-2; TRBD2 matches at 10 bases. The CDR3 covers 19 residues. The germline CDR1 and CDR2 sequences are LGHDT and YNNKEL (reference sequence). V trimming: 1 base; J trimming: 5 bases; junction bases outside the gene matches: 13. CDR3 sequence reads: CASSQAYRLAGEWTGELFF. CDR3 coding DNA: TGTGCCAGCAGCCAAGCTTACCGGCTAGCGGGGGAATGGACCGGGGAGCTGTTTTTT.

This clonotype was counted at least ten times. This chain links TRBV7-6 with TRBJ2-7; 7 bases align to TRBD2. Germline assignment: CDR1 SGHVS and CDR2 FNYEAQ. V was clipped by 5 bases and J by 3 bases; unmatched bases: 4. The CDR3 length is 13 residues. The DNA for the CDR3 is TGTGCCAGCAGCCTGGGGGGGGACTACGAGCAGTACGTC. It translates to CASSLGGDYEQYV.